The 29 T cell receptor beta chains given below trace back to one sample, sequenced in a study of PD-1 blockade in mismatch repair-deficient tumors. TCRdb keeps only in-frame clones here, not all; method: immunoSEQ multiplex PCR. This repertoire shows under 15,000 clones, approximately 82% found once; its top ten account for approximately 1.8%. Material: PBMCs, obtained approximately 14 weeks after starting pembrolizumab. The receptors shown here come from an adult with mismatch repair-deficient cancer.

The CDR3 bases are TGTGCCAGCAGCCAAGGGACAGGCTATGGCTACACCTTC. It yields the protein CASSQGTGYGYTF. The V call is TRBV14, the J call TRBJ1-2, with 7 bases that match TRBD1. V gave up 1 base and J gave up 4 bases; unmatched junction bases: 0. Germline CDR1 is SGHDN and CDR2 is FVKESK. The CDR3 has 13 amino acids.

The V gene is TRBV15, the J gene TRBJ2-1; 8 nucleotides match TRBD1. The CDR3 length is 14 residues. From germline, CDR1 is LNHNV and CDR2 YYDKDF (reference sequence). V trimming: 8 bases; J trimming: 6 bases; junction bases outside the gene matches: 9. The CDR3 region is CATSSYRGSNEQFF. The CDR3 nucleotides are TGTGCCACCTCATCCTACAGGGGGTCCAATGAGCAGTTCTTC.

This chain links TRBV6-6 with TRBJ2-1, with 8 bases lining up with TRBD2. Trimming removed 2 bases from V and 3 bases from J; junction bases left unmatched: 0. Germline V gene sequence: CDR1 MNHNY, CDR2 SVGAGI (reference sequence). CDR3 length equals 14 residues. The CDR3 DNA reads as TGTGCCAGCAGTTACGGGACTAGCTACAATGAGCAGTTCTTC. Translating it yields CASSYGTSYNEQFF.

The rearrangement joins TRBV9 to TRBJ2-1; D is undetermined. The V gene lost 7 bases and the J gene lost 6 bases, with 11 bases spanning the gap. Per the germline V gene, CDR1 is SGDLS and CDR2 is YYNGEE. There are 12 residues in the CDR3. Written as DNA, the CDR3 is TGTGCCAGCTCGAGCCTAGTCAATGAGCAGTTCTTC. This sequence encodes CASSSLVNEQFF. Combining the CDR3 with reference TRBV9 and TRBJ2-1 gives the whole variable domain DSGVTQTPKHLITATGQRVTLRCSPRSGDLSVYWYQQSLDQGLQFLIQYYNGEERAKGNILERFSAQQFPDLHSELNLSSLELGDSALYFCASSSLVNEQFFGPGTRLTVL.

The V gene is TRBV28, the J gene TRBJ2-1; 15 bases are shared with TRBD2. The germline V gene has CDR1 MDHEN and CDR2 SYDVKM. V lost 5 bases and J lost 8; bases outside the gene matches: 4. The CDR3 extends over 15 amino acids. CDR3 amino acids: CASSPGLAGGYEQFF. CDR3 coding DNA: TGTGCCAGCAGTCCCGGACTAGCGGGAGGGTATGAGCAGTTCTTC.

V is TRBV28 and J is TRBJ2-5, with TRBD1 matching over 7 bases. V was pared by 4 bases and J by 5 bases, with 7 bases of the junction left unmatched. This CDR3 comprises 14 residues. In germline, CDR1 is MDHEN, CDR2 SYDVKM. The CDR3 reads CASSSGQFRETQYF. CDR3 DNA sequence: TGTGCCAGCAGTTCGGGACAGTTTAGGGAGACCCAGTACTTC.

The chain joins TRBV6-1 to TRBJ2-1; tentative D call: TRBD2 (6 bases). Germline-derived CDR1 and CDR2 are MNHNS and SASEGT. V was clipped by 2 bases and J by 2 bases, with 10 bases between them. The CDR3 runs 15 residues. The chain's CDR3 is CASSEQGGTYNEQFF. The CDR3 DNA reads TGTGCCAGCAGTGAACAGGGCGGGACCTACAATGAGCAGTTCTTC.

The chain employs TRBV9 and TRBJ2-1; TRBD2 aligns across 9 bases. The CDR3 has 16 residues. V lost 3 bases to trimming and J lost 0 bases; unmatched junction nucleotides: 4. Germline CDR1 reads SGDLS; CDR2 reads YYNGEE. CDR3 region: CASSGGLALSYNEQFF. The CDR3 DNA follows: TGTGCCAGCAGCGGAGGACTAGCGCTCTCCTACAATGAGCAGTTCTTC.

This chain connects TRBV2 to TRBJ1-1, with a possible D match to TRBD1 (6 bases). CDR1 and CDR2 from the germline V gene are SNHLY and FYNNEI. CDR3 length: 16 amino acids. Trimming took 3 bases from V and 0 from J, leaving 14 bases between them. The CDR3: CASSDWQGTLNTEAFF. The CDR3 DNA sequence: TGTGCCAGCAGTGATTGGCAGGGGACCCTGAACACTGAAGCTTTCTTT.

This clone was seen just once. DNA for the CDR3: TGTGCCAGCAGCACCTTACTAGCGGGAGGGCCCGAGCAGTACTTC. This translates into CASSTLLAGGPEQYF. This chain links TRBV11-2 with TRBJ2-7; 13 bases fit TRBD2. Germline lookup yields CDR1 SGHAT and CDR2 FQNNGV. CDR3 length: 15 amino acids. V shed 5 bases, J shed 6 bases, and the junction held 7 bases outside the gene matches.

This sequence joins TRBV10-3 and TRBJ2-7; 16 bases align to TRBD2. Trimming removed 2 bases from V and 6 bases from J; junction bases left unmatched: 7. Germline-derived CDR1 and CDR2 are ENHRY and SYGVKD. The CDR3 contains 17 residues. The CDR3 coding sequence is TGTGCCATCAGTGAGCTTGGGACTAGCGGGAGGGCCTTCGAGCAGTACTTC. This sequence encodes CAISELGTSGRAFEQYF.

The chain uses TRBV18 and TRBJ1-1; TRBD1 might be the D (5 bases). Germline loops: CDR1 KGHSH, CDR2 LQKENI. This CDR3 has 13 residues. Trimming stripped 6 bases from V and 3 bases from J, with 11 bases between. This CDR3 reads CASSTDEYTEAFF. CDR3 bases: TGTGCCAGCTCGACAGACGAGTACACTGAAGCTTTCTTT.

The chain employs TRBV9 and TRBJ1-5; D is uncertain. CDR1 is SGDLS, CDR2 YYNGEE, per germline. The CDR3 totals 15 residues. V lost 0 bases, J lost 0 bases, and 7 bases lay in between. DNA for the CDR3: TGTGCCAGCAGCGTAGGAGTCGTTAGCAATCAGCCCCAGCATTTT. It is translated as CASSVGVVSNQPQHF.

The gene calls are TRBV6-5 and TRBJ1-2; maybe TRBD1 (5 bases). V lost 5 bases, J lost 6 bases, and 10 bases lay in between. CDR1 and CDR2 from the germline V gene are MNHEY and SVGAGI. The length of the CDR3 is 12 residues. The CDR3 sequence is CASSQAGNGYTF. The CDR3 nucleotides read TGTGCCAGCAGTCAGGCAGGGAATGGCTACACCTTC.

The CDR3: CASYRGGTSITDTQYF. Here the CDR3 DNA reads TGCGCCAGCTACCGTGGGGGGACTAGCATCACAGATACGCAGTATTTT. This sequence joins TRBV5-1 and TRBJ2-3, with 9 bases fitting TRBD2. V lost 7 bases, J lost 2 bases, and 11 bases stayed unmatched. The CDR3 length is 16 residues. From germline, CDR1 is SGHRS and CDR2 YFSETQ.

DNA for the CDR3: TGTGCCAGCAGCCCGTTAAGAGGGTTCTTC. Its protein product is CASSPLRGFF. The chain carries TRBV7-9 and TRBJ2-1; unclear D gene. This CDR3 comprises 10 residues. Trimming shortened V by 5 bases and J by 15 bases, and 11 bases separated the two germline ends. Germline CDR1 SEHNR, CDR2 FQNEAQ (reference sequence).

V gene TRBV7-6 combines with J gene TRBJ2-1; weak D call: TRBD1 (6 bases). The CDR3 has 15 amino acids. V shed 0 bases and J shed 1 base, with 7 bases lying between them. Germline CDR1 is SGHVS and CDR2 is FNYEAQ. The CDR3, as DNA: TGTGCCAGCAGCTTAGCGGGACAATCCTACAATGAGCAGTTCTTC. This gives the protein CASSLAGQSYNEQFF.

The genes are TRBV21-1 and TRBJ2-5; the table gives TRBD1 as D, unverified against the DNA. TRBV21-1 is a pseudogene locus. The CDR3 totals 17 residues. The CDR3 DNA sequence: TGTGCCAGCAGCAAAGATGGGGCCTTACCGTACCAAGAGACCCAGTACTTC. It encodes CASSKDGALPYQETQYF.

There are a few counts of this clone. The chain has TRBV30 and TRBJ2-7; 10 bases map to TRBD1. This CDR3 has 13 amino acids. Germline CDR1 reads GTSNPN; CDR2 reads SVGIG (reference sequence). The V gene end was trimmed by 5 bases and the J gene end by 4 bases; junction bases not matched to a gene: 5. CDR3 loop: CAWRRDRGYEQYF. In DNA, the CDR3 is TGTGCCTGGCGCCGGGACAGGGGATACGAGCAGTACTTC. The full variable domain, with the rest looked up from reference TRBV30 and TRBJ2-7, is SQTIHQWPATLVQPVGSPLSLECTVEGTSNPNLYWYRQAAGRGLQLLFYSVGIGQISSEVPQNLSASRPQDRQFILSSKKLLLSDSGFYLCAWRRDRGYEQYFGPGTRLTVT.

V usage is TRBV4-1 and J usage is TRBJ2-1; TRBD1 aligns across 10 bases. The length of the CDR3 is 16 residues. The V gene's germline CDR1 is MGHRA and CDR2 YSYEKL. V trimming: 8 bases; J trimming: 4 bases; junction bases outside the gene matches: 11. In nucleotides, the CDR3 is TGCGCCAGCCCTAAAGGGACGGGACAGGGGTACAATGAGCAGTTCTTC. The encoded protein is CASPKGTGQGYNEQFF.

The rearrangement joins TRBV11-3 to TRBJ2-1; 8 nucleotides match TRBD1. The CDR3 is 20 amino acids. The ends lost 1 base at V and 0 bases at J; junction bases unmatched: 14. Germline V gives CDR1 SGHNT, CDR2 YENEEA. As DNA, the CDR3 is TGTGCCAGCAGCTTAGGGGATCTTTTCCTTCAGGGGGCCTCCTACAATGAGCAGTTCTTC. Residues: CASSLGDLFLQGASYNEQFF.

This clone was seen once. The chain uses TRBV6-5 and TRBJ1-1; no clear D. The CDR3 contains 11 residues. Germline CDR1 MNHEY, CDR2 SVGAGI. Trimming shortened V by 2 bases and J by 11 bases, and 9 bases separated the two germline ends. The CDR3 DNA reads as TGTGCCAGCAGTTACCACAGTACCGCTTTCTTT. Translating gives CASSYHSTAFF.

V usage is TRBV27 and J usage is TRBJ2-3; TRBD2 matches at 12 bases. Per the germline V gene, CDR1 is MNHEY and CDR2 is SMNVEV (reference sequence). The trim removed 5 bases at V and 0 bases at J, leaving 12 bases unmatched. The CDR3 runs 19 residues. This CDR3 is CASSPLTSGRGVSTDTQYF. The CDR3 bases are TGTGCCAGCAGTCCCTTGACTAGCGGGAGAGGGGTTAGCACAGATACGCAGTATTTT.

This chain uses TRBV14 with TRBJ2-3; 7 bases are a match to TRBD2. The CDR3 covers 16 residues. Germline assignment: CDR1 SGHDN and CDR2 FVKESK. V trimming: 8 bases; J trimming: 5 bases; junction bases outside the gene matches: 16. CDR3 sequence (DNA): TGTGCCAGCCCGCCGGTGGCGGGAGTAAACATAGATACGCAGTATTTT. As protein: CASPPVAGVNIDTQYF.

V is TRBV6-1 and J is TRBJ1-1; no reliable D call. CDR3 size: 12 residues. CDR1 is MNHNS and CDR2 is SASEGT in the germline V gene. The CDR3 DNA sequence: TGTGCTGGGGAGGGAATCTACCCTGAAGCTTTCTTT. The encoded protein is CAGEGIYPEAFF.

V gene TRBV13 combines with J gene TRBJ2-1, with 11 bases matching TRBD2. J gave up 9 bases and V 3 bases, and 13 bases lay outside the gene matches. This CDR3 has 17 residues. Germline values: CDR1 PRHDT, CDR2 FYEKMQ (reference sequence). The CDR3 here is CASSFLTSGRNSPEQFF. The CDR3 DNA is TGTGCCAGCAGCTTCCTCACTAGCGGGAGAAATTCTCCTGAGCAGTTCTTC. The whole variable domain, filled in from reference TRBV13 and TRBJ2-1, reads AAGVIQSPRHLIKEKRETATLKCYPIPRHDTVYWYQQGPGQDPQFLISFYEKMQSDKGSIPDRFSAQQFSDYHSELNMSSLELGDSALYFCASSFLTSGRNSPEQFFGPGTRLTVL.

The genes are TRBV5-1 and TRBJ1-5, with D possibly matching TRBD1 (6 bases). This CDR3 region has 14 residues. V was shortened by 4 bases and J by 6 bases, with 14 bases between the two germline ends. Germline V lookup: CDR1 SGHRS, CDR2 YFSETQ. The CDR3 region has the DNA TGCGCCAGCAGCCCAGGGGAGTGGTTTCAGCCCCAGCATTTT. Translation: CASSPGEWFQPQHF.

V usage is TRBV7-2 and J usage is TRBJ2-2; 9 bases are a match to TRBD1. The V segment lost 5 bases and the J segment 4 bases; nucleotides outside the gene matches: 8. CDR1 and CDR2 (germline): SGHTA, FQGNSA. This CDR3 region has 16 residues. CDR3 nucleotide sequence: TGTGCCAGCAGCACCTGGACAGGGGCGGGCACCGGGGAGCTGTTTTTT. Translation gives CASSTWTGAGTGELFF. Using reference TRBV7-2 and TRBJ2-2 for the parts outside the CDR3, the full variable domain is GAGVSQSPSNKVTEKGKDVELRCDPISGHTALYWYRQSLGQGLEFLIYFQGNSAPDKSGLPSDRFSAERTGGSVSTLTIQRTQQEDSAVYLCASSTWTGAGTGELFFGEGSRLTVL.

The V and J genes are TRBV6-6 and TRBJ1-5, with D tentatively TRBD1 (5 bases). Germline lookup yields CDR1 MNHNY and CDR2 SVGAGI (reference sequence). The CDR3 has 11 amino acids. The CDR3, as DNA: TGTGCTAGGCGGGGGAATCAGCCCCAGCATTTT. This codes for CARRGNQPQHF.